Listed below are T cell receptor beta chains from one sample, sequenced in a study of cytomegalovirus exposure and HLA in healthy donors. Sequencing used immunoSEQ multiplex PCR; TCRdb keeps in-frame clones, though not all of them. The table shows just over 200,000 clones, with 75% to 85% occurring only once. Material: PBMCs. Receptors were obtained from a woman aged 40 to 55 in good health and CMV-seronegative. The CDR3 runs from the conserved cysteine through the conserved F or W. The order of the fields is V gene, J gene, clone size, D gene, CDR3 DNA, CDR3 protein. A D gene is named only where the DNA matches it firmly. The size entry is marked missing in some rows and otherwise reads once, few, many or a size class.

v_gene: TRBV6-1; j_gene: TRBJ2-7; abundance: .; d_gene: TRBD1; CDR3nt: TGTGCCAGCAGTTGGGGACAGGGATCCTACGAGCAGTACTTC; CDR3aa: CASSWGQGSYEQYF
v_gene: TRBV9; j_gene: TRBJ2-5; abundance: .; d_gene: .; CDR3nt: TGTGCCAGCAGCGAGGGGAATAGAGAGACCCAGTACTTC; CDR3aa: CASSEGNRETQYF
v_gene: TRBV13; j_gene: TRBJ2-7; abundance: .; d_gene: TRBD2; CDR3nt: TGTGCCAGCAGTATACTAGCGGGTCCACTCTACGAGCAGTACTTC; CDR3aa: CASSILAGPLYEQYF
v_gene: TRBV2; j_gene: TRBJ2-7; abundance: once; d_gene: TRBD1; CDR3nt: TGTGCCAGCAGTTCCGGGACAGGGGAGAACGAGCAGTACTTC; CDR3aa: CASSSGTGENEQYF
v_gene: TRBV30; j_gene: TRBJ2-5; abundance: .; d_gene: .; CDR3nt: TGTGCCTGGAGTGTAAGGGGGGGGTGGCAGGGGGCGAAAGAGACCCAGTACTTC; CDR3aa: CAWSVRGGWQGAKETQYF
v_gene: TRBV5-1; j_gene: TRBJ2-3; abundance: few; d_gene: .; CDR3nt: TGCGCCAGCGGCGGCATTGGGACTAGCACAGATACGCAGTATTTT; CDR3aa: CASGGIGTSTDTQYF
v_gene: TRBV30; j_gene: TRBJ2-7; abundance: .; d_gene: TRBD1; CDR3nt: TGTGCCTGGAGTGTGGGGACAGGGGGGGACGGGCAGTACTTC; CDR3aa: CAWSVGTGGDGQYF
v_gene: TRBV28; j_gene: TRBJ1-3; abundance: .; d_gene: TRBD1; CDR3nt: TGTGCCAGCAGTGGGGGGACAGGGATGCGCGGAAACACCATATATTTT; CDR3aa: CASSGGTGMRGNTIYF
v_gene: TRBV6-1; j_gene: TRBJ2-1; abundance: few; d_gene: TRBD2; CDR3nt: TGTGCCAGCAGTGCCCCCTTCTATATAGCGGGAGTATCCTACAATGAGCAGTTCTTC; CDR3aa: CASSAPFYIAGVSYNEQFF
v_gene: TRBV19; j_gene: TRBJ1-2; abundance: once; d_gene: .; CDR3nt: TGTGCCAGTAGTATCAAGGGGTCCAGCTATGGCTACACCTTC; CDR3aa: CASSIKGSSYGYTF
v_gene: TRBV7-2; j_gene: TRBJ2-7; abundance: .; d_gene: .; CDR3nt: TGTGCCAGCAGCTTACAAGGGGGGGCCTCCTACGAGCAGTACTTC; CDR3aa: CASSLQGGASYEQYF
v_gene: TRBV6-5; j_gene: TRBJ1-2; abundance: medium-sized; d_gene: TRBD1; CDR3nt: TGTGCCAGCAGTCGACAGGGGGGAAGATATGGCTACACCTTC; CDR3aa: CASSRQGGRYGYTF
v_gene: TRBV4-1; j_gene: TRBJ2-7; abundance: .; d_gene: TRBD1; CDR3nt: TGCGCCAGCAGCCAAGATCCGGCAGGGGGCTTCTACGAGCAGTACTTC; CDR3aa: CASSQDPAGGFYEQYF